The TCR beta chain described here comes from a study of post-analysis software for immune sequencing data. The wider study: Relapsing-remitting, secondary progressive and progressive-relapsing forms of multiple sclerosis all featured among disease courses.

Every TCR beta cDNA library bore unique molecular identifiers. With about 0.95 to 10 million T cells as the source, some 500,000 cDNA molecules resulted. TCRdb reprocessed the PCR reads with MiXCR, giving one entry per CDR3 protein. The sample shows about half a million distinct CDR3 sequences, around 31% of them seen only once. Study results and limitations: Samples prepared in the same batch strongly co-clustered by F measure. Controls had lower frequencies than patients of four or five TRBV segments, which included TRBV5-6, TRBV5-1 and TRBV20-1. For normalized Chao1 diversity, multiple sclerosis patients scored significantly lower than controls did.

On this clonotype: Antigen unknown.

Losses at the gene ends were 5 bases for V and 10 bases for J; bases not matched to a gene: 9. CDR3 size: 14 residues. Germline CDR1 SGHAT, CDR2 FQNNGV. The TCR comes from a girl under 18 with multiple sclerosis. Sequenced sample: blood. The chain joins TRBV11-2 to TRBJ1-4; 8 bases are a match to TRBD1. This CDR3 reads CASSPNGQGGKLFF. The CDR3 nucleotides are TGTGCCAGCAGCCCAAACGGACAGGGCGGAAAACTGTTTTTT.